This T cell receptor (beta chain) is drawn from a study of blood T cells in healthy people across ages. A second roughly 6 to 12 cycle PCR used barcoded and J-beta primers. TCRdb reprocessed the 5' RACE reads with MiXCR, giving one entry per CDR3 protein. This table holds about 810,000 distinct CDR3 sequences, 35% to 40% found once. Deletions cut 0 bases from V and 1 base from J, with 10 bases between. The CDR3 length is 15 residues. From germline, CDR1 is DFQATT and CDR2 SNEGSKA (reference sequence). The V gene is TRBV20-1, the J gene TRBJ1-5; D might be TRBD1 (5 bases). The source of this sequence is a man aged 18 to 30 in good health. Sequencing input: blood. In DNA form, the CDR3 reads TGCAGTGCTAGAGATCCACGGACAAGCAATCAGCCCCAGCATTTT. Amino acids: CSARDPRTSNQPQHF.